These T cell receptor beta chains were read from a single sample in a study of naive and memory T cell subsets. TCRdb recomputed calls from the UMI-ligation and nested PCR reads with MiXCR, one row per CDR3 protein. Of around 18,000 distinct CDR3 sequences listed, around 8.2% are singletons. The sample consisted of central memory CD8+ T cells from blood. Receptors originate from a human donor in good health. CDR3s include the opening cysteine and the closing phenylalanine or tryptophan. D genes are given only for firm matches. Where a row states a size, it is once, few, many or the class of an expanded clone; other rows omit it.

D	V	size	J	DNA	CDR3
.	TRBV6-4	.	TRBJ2-3	TGTGCCAGCAGTGAGGGGGCCACAGATACGCAGTATTTT	CASSEGATDTQYF
.	TRBV29-1	many	TRBJ1-2	TGCAGCGTTGATTCGGAGGGTGAAGTTAGCTATGGCTACACCTTC	CSVDSEGEVSYGYTF
.	TRBV4-2	many	TRBJ1-2	TGTGCCAGCAGCCAAGGGGGGACCGAAAGTTATGGCTACACCTTC	CASSQGGTESYGYTF
TRBD2	TRBV24-1	few	TRBJ2-1	TGTGCCACCAGTGATCGGGGGGGTGAGCAGTTCTTC	CATSDRGGEQFF
.	TRBV13	few	TRBJ2-2	TGTGCCAGCAGTAAAAACACGAAACGCGGGGAGCTGTTTTTT	CASSKNTKRGELFF
.	TRBV18	.	TRBJ2-1	TGTGCCAGCTCACCACCGGTAGGGGCGGACAATGAGCAGTTCTTC	CASSPPVGADNEQFF
TRBD2	TRBV12-3/TRBV12-4	many	TRBJ2-3	TGTGCCAGCAGCCGACTAGCGGGAGCCGATACGCAGTATTTT	CASSRLAGADTQYF
.	TRBV20-1	many	TRBJ1-1	TGCAGTGCTAGAGGACAACAGGACACTGAAGCTTTCTTT	CSARGQQDTEAFF
.	TRBV4-2	.	TRBJ2-3	TGTGCCAGCAGCCAAGATTTGGGGGGAGCCACAGATACGCAGTATTTT	CASSQDLGGATDTQYF
TRBD1	TRBV4-3	.	TRBJ2-5	TGCGCCAGCAGACAAGACAGGGTAGCCCCTGGAGAGACCCAGTACTTC	CASRQDRVAPGETQYF
TRBD2	TRBV19	.	TRBJ2-1	TGTGCCAGTAGTATGGGACTAGCGGCCCACAATGAGCAGTTCTTC	CASSMGLAAHNEQFF
TRBD2	TRBV7-3	many	TRBJ2-1	TGTGCCAGCAGCTTAGGTCCCGGGACTATTTACAATGAGCAGTTCTTC	CASSLGPGTIYNEQFF
.	TRBV4-3	few	TRBJ1-6	TGCGCCAGCAGCCAAGATTTCGGGGCTAGCTCCTATAATTCACCCCTCCACTTT	CASSQDFGASSYNSPLHF
.	TRBV12-3/TRBV12-4	few	TRBJ1-4	TGTGCCAGCAGTTTCGCAGGGGATTTCTTTGAAAAACTGTTTTTT	CASSFAGDFFEKLFF
.	TRBV7-2	many	TRBJ2-5	TGTGCCAGCAGCTTAGGAGCGAGCGGAGACGAGACCCAGTACTTC	CASSLGASGDETQYF
.	TRBV7-8	many	TRBJ2-3	TGTGCCAGCAGCCCTGGGGCTAACACAGATACGCAGTATTTT	CASSPGANTDTQYF
.	TRBV2	medium-sized	TRBJ2-7	TGTGCCAGCACCCAAGCCGACTCCTACGAGCAGTACTTC	CASTQADSYEQYF
.	TRBV28	many	TRBJ2-1	TGTGCCAGCAGACCCATGGGGGGGGCAGACTACAATGAGCAGTTCTTC	CASRPMGGADYNEQFF
.	TRBV6-2/TRBV6-3	medium-sized	TRBJ2-7	TGTGCCAGCAGTCAAGGGTCCGGAGCAGGCGAGCAGTACTTC	CASSQGSGAGEQYF
.	TRBV20-1	many	TRBJ1-3	TGCAGTACGAACAGCGGAAACACCATATATTTT	CSTNSGNTIYF
.	TRBV20-1	many	TRBJ2-5	TGCAGTGCTATCGGACGGCATCAAGAGACCCAGTACTTC	CSAIGRHQETQYF
.	TRBV4-3	.	TRBJ2-6	TGCGCCAGCAGCCTCCAGGATAACTCTGGGGCCAACGTCCTGACTTTC	CASSLQDNSGANVLTF
.	TRBV20-1	.	TRBJ1-6	TGCAGTGCGCTCACCGGGACGGAGAATTCACCCCTCCACTTT	CSALTGTENSPLHF
TRBD1	TRBV20-1	many	TRBJ2-1	TGCAGTGCTAGAGATGGGACAGGGGTCAATGAGCAGTTCTTC	CSARDGTGVNEQFF
TRBD2	TRBV19	once	TRBJ2-1	TGTGCCAGTAGTATCGCCCTAGCGGGGTGCTACAATGAGCAGTTCTTC	CASSIALAGCYNEQFF